This TCR beta chain was obtained from a study of monozygotic twins with inflammatory bowel disease. Whole-blood RNA isolation (total RNA) proceeded without T cell sorting. After re-calling the 5' RACE reads, TCRdb lists one entry per CDR3 protein, DNA absent. The repertoire table contains over 200,000 distinct CDR3 sequences. The CDR3 covers 12 residues. The V gene's germline CDR1 is SEHNR and CDR2 FQNEAQ (reference sequence). Sequencing input: blood. The chain links TRBV7-9 to TRBJ1-2. The TCR sequence derives from a human donor with ulcerative colitis or Crohn's disease, or a healthy co-twin of an affected twin (not recorded which). The CDR3 reads CASSLSIAAYTF.